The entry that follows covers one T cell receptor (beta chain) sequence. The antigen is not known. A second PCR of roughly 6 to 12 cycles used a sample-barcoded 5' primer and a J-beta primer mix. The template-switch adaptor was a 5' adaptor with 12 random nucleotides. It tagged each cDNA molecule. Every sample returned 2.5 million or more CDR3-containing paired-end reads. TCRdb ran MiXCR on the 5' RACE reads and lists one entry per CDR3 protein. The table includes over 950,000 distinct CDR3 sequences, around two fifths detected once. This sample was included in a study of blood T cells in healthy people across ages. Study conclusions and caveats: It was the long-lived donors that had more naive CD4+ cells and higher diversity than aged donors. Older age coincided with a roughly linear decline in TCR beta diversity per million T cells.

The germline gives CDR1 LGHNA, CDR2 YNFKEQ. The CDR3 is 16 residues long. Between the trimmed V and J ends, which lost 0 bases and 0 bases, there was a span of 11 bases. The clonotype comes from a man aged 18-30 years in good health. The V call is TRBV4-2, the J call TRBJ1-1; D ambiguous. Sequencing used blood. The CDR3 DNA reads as TGTGCCAGCAGCCAAGAAGGTCCCGTTCTGAACACTGAAGCTTTCTTT. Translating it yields CASSQEGPVLNTEAFF.